This T cell receptor beta chain was retrieved from a study of cytomegalovirus exposure and HLA in healthy donors. Study-wide findings and caveats: Among TCR beta chains of equal frequency, HLA-associated ones were more clonally expanded in a later analysis. Follow-up analysis seemed to connect common viral pathogens with several of the most significant clusters identified.

Unrecorded immune exposures were likely, despite nominal health at sampling. Note on this clone: Its antigen is not known.

The PCR had 60 Vbeta and 13 Jbeta primers. This table comes from immunoSEQ multiplex PCR, and its TCRdb copy is limited to in-frame clones, with some not included. The sample totals over 200,000 clones; its top ten clones hold roughly 0.98%. The germline gives CDR1 LNHDA, CDR2 SQIVND (reference sequence). The CDR3 covers 13 residues. V lost 4 bases, J lost 9 bases, and 7 bases stayed unmatched. Sequencing used PBMCs. The chain links TRBV19 to TRBJ2-7; TRBD1 matches at 9 bases. This receptor was obtained from a woman aged 30 to 39 in good health and CMV-seropositive. For the CDR3, the DNA is TGTGCCAGTAGTAGTACAGGGGGCCGGGTGCAGTACTTC. As protein: CASSSTGGRVQYF.